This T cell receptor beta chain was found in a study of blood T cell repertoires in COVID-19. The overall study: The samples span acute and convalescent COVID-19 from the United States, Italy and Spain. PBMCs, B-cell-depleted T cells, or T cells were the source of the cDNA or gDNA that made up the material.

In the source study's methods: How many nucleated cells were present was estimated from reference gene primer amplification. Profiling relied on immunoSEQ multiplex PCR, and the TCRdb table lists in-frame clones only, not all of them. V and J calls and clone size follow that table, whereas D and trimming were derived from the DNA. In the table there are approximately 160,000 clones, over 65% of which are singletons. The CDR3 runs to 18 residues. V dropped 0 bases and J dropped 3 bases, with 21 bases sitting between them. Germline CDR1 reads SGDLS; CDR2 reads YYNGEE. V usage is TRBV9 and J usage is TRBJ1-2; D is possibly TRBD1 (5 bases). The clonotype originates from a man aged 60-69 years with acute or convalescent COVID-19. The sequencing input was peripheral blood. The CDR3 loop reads CASSVGVLGGSRDYGYTF. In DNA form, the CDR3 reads TGTGCCAGCAGCGTAGGGGTATTGGGGGGTTCCAGGGACTATGGCTACACCTTC. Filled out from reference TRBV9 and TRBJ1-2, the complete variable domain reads DSGVTQTPKHLITATGQRVTLRCSPRSGDLSVYWYQQSLDQGLQFLIQYYNGEERAKGNILERFSAQQFPDLHSELNLSSLELGDSALYFCASSVGVLGGSRDYGYTFGSGTRLTVV.